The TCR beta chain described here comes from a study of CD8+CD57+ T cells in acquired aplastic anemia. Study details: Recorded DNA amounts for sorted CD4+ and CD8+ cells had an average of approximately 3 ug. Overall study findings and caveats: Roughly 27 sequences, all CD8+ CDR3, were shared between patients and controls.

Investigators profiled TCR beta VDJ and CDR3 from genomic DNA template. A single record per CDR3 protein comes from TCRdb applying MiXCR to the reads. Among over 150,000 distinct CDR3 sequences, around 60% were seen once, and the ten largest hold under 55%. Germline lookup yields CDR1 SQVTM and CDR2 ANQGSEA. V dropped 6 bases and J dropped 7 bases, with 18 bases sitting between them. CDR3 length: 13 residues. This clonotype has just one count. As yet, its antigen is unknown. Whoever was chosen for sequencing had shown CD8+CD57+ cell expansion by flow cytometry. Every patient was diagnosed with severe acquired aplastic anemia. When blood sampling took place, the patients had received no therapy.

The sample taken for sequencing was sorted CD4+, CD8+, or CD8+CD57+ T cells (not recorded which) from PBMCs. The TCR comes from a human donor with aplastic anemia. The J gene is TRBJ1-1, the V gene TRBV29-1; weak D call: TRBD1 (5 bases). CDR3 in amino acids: CSVTGPRGYEAFF. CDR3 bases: TGCAGCGTCACCGGGCCCCGGGGGTATGAAGCTTTCTTT.